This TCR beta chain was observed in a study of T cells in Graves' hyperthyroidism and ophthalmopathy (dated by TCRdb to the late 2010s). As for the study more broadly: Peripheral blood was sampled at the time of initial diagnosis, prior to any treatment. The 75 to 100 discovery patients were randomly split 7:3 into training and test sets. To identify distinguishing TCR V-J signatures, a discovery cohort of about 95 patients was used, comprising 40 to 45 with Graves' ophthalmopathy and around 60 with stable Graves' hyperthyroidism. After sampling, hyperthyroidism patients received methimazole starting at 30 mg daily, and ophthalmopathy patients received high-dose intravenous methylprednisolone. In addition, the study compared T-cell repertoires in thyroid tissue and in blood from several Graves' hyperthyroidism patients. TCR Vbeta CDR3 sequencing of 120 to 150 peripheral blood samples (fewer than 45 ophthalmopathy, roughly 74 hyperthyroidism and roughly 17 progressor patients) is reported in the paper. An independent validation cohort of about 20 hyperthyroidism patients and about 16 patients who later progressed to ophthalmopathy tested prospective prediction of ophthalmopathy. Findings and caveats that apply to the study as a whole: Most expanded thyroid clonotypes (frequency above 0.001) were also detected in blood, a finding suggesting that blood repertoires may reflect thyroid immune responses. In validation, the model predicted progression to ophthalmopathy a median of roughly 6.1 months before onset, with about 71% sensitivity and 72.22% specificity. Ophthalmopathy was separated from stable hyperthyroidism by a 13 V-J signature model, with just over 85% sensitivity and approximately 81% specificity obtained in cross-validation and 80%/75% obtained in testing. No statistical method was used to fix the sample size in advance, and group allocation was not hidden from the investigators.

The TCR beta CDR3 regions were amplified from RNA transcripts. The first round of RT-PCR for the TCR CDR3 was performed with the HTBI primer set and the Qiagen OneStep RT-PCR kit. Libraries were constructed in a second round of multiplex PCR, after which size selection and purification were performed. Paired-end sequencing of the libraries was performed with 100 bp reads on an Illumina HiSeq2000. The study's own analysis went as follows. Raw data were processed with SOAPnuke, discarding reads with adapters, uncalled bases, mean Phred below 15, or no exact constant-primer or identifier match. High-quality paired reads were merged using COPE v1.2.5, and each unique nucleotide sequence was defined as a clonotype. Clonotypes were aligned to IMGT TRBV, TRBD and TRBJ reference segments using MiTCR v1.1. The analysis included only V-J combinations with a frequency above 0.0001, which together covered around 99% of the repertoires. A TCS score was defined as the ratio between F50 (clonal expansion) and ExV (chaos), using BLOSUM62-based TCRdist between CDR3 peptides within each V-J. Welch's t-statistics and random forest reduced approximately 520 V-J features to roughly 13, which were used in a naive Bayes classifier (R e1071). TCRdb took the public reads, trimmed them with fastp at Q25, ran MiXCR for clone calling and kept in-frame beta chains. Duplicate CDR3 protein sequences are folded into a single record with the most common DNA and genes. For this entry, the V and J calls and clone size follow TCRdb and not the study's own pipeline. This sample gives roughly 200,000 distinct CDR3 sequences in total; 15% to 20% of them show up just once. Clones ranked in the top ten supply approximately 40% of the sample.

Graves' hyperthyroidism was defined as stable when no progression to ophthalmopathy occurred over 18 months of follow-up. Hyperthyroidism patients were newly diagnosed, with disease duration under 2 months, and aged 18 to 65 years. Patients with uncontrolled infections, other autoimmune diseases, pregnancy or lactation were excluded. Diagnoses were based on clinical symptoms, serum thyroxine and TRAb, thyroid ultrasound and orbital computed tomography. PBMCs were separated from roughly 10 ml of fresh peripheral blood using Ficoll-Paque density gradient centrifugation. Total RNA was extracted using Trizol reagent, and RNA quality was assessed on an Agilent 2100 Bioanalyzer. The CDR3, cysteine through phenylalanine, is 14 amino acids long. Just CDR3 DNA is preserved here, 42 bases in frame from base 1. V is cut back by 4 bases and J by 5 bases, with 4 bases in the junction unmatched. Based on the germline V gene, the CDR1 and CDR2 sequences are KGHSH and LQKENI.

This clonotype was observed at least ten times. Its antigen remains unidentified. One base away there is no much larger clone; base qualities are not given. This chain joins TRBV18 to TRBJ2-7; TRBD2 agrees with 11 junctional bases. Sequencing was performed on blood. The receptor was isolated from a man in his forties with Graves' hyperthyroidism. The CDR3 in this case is CASSQTSGGDEQYF. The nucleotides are TGTGCCAGCTCACAAACTAGCGGGGGCGACGAGCAGTACTTC.